A single sample gave rise to the 28 T cell receptor beta chains below, sequenced in a study of radiotherapy plus CTLA-4 blockade in lung cancer (dated by TCRdb to the late 2010s). Libraries came from the immunoSEQ multiplex PCR assay. This immuneACCESS table, as held by TCRdb, lists in-frame sequences with V and J called but not all clones. Of the missing ones, under half trace to an unresolved V gene in checked studies; the others have no known cause. Present in this sample are 85,000 to 95,000 clones, roughly four fifths of which were seen just once. Roughly 23% of the sample rests with the top ten. The starting material was peripheral blood, obtained from a patient treated with radiotherapy plus ipilimumab. Source of these receptors: a human donor with non-small cell lung cancer that progressed on radiotherapy plus ipilimumab.

This sequence joins TRBV28 and TRBJ1-2; D call uncertain. Trimming shortened V by 3 bases and J by 4 bases, and 12 bases separated the two germline ends. CDR3 length: 14 residues. The germline V gene encodes CDR1 MDHEN and CDR2 SYDVKM. In nucleotides, the CDR3 is TGTGCCAGCAGTTTGCCCGGGAGAAGCTATGGCTACACCTTC. Translation gives CASSLPGRSYGYTF.

The chain uses TRBV7-6 and TRBJ2-5; tentative D call: TRBD1 (5 bases). The J call is doubtful: the DNA matches TRBJ2-7 better. Germline CDR1 is SGHVS and CDR2 is FNYEAQ. This CDR3 spans 14 amino acids. The CDR3 nucleotides read TGTGCCAGCAGCTTAGGTCACAGGACCTACGAGCAGTACTTC. Its translation is CASSLGHRTYEQYF.

The CDR3 region is CASSFRWGTKPTDTQYF. Here the CDR3 DNA reads TGTGCCAGCAGCTTCCGCTGGGGGACCAAACCCACAGATACGCAGTATTTT. J is TRBJ2-3 and V is TRBV11-2; D might be TRBD1 or TRBD2, each matching 5 bases. Germline loops: CDR1 SGHAT, CDR2 FQNNGV. Trimming pared 3 bases from V and 2 bases from J, leaving 18 bases between. This CDR3 region has 17 residues.

The chain carries TRBV10-2 and TRBJ2-2, with D uncertain. The germline V gene encodes CDR1 WSHSY and CDR2 SAAADI. The CDR3 spans 13 residues. V was clipped by 4 bases and J by 8 bases, with 11 bases between them. CDR3: CASSGYSPGELFF. CDR3 DNA sequence: TGCGCCAGCAGTGGCTACTCTCCGGGGGAGCTGTTTTTT.

This clone was found a few times. The chain employs TRBV28 and TRBJ2-1; 7 bases line up with TRBD1. Germline values: CDR1 MDHEN, CDR2 SYDVKM. The CDR3 consists of 14 residues. The V and J ends lost 6 bases and 1 base, in that order; junction bases with no gene match: 3. The CDR3 loop is CASSDRVSYNEQFF. The CDR3 coding sequence is TGTGCCAGCAGCGACAGGGTTTCCTACAATGAGCAGTTCTTC.

The V call is TRBV19, the J call TRBJ1-5; 9 positions agree with TRBD1. V shed 5 bases, J shed 2 bases, and the junction held 19 bases outside the gene matches. This CDR3 has 20 amino acids. Germline V gene sequence: CDR1 LNHDA, CDR2 SQIVND (reference sequence). The CDR3 bases are TGTGCCAGTAGTTTGAGAGGGACAGGGATGGGAAGTAGAGGCAATCAGCCCCAGCATTTT. It translates to CASSLRGTGMGSRGNQPQHF.

The V gene is TRBV29-1, the J gene TRBJ1-2; tentatively, D is TRBD1 (5 bases). The germline V gene has CDR1 SQVTM and CDR2 ANQGSEA. This CDR3 has 11 residues. The germline V and J ends were trimmed by 3 bases and 5 bases, with 7 bases remaining between them. The CDR3 sequence is CSVEPGYGYTF. Here the CDR3 DNA reads TGCAGCGTTGAGCCAGGGTATGGCTACACCTTC.

The genes are TRBV10-3 and TRBJ1-2, with D maybe TRBD1 (6 bases). CDR1 and CDR2 (germline): ENHRY, SYGVKD. V lost 3 bases, J lost 8 bases, and 19 bases lay in between. This CDR3 contains 15 residues. DNA for the CDR3: TGTGCCATCAGTGATATGATGGGGCGGGGGCAGGGCTACACCTTC. Its protein product is CAISDMMGRGQGYTF.

This chain links TRBV2 with TRBJ1-1; a possible D gene is TRBD1 (6 bases). This CDR3 is 12 amino acids long. The germline V gene has CDR1 SNHLY and CDR2 FYNNEI. V gave up 1 base and J gave up 8 bases, with 8 bases separating them. The CDR3 protein is CASSEGGQEAFF. CDR3 sequence (DNA): TGTGCCAGCAGTGAAGGCGGACAGGAAGCTTTCTTT.

The genes are TRBV7-9 and TRBJ2-5; weak D call: TRBD1 (6 bases). V was cut by 4 bases and J by 4 bases, with 22 bases left in between. Germline V gene data show CDR1 as SEHNR and CDR2 as FQNEAQ (reference sequence). This CDR3 is built from 17 residues. The CDR3 region has the DNA TGTGCCAGCAGCTCAGAATTCAGGGGCCCAAAAGGAGAGACCCAGTACTTC. This translates into CASSSEFRGPKGETQYF.

The chain has TRBV27 and TRBJ2-5; the match to TRBD2 covers 15 bases. V lost 4 bases to trimming and J lost 5 bases; unmatched junction nucleotides: 5. The CDR3 is 16 residues long. From germline, CDR1 is MNHEY and CDR2 SMNVEV (reference sequence). The CDR3 nucleotides read TGTGCCAGCAGTTCGGGACTAGCGGGAGGAGGTGAGACCCAGTACTTC. This encodes CASSSGLAGGGETQYF.

This clone was observed a single time. V gene TRBV14 combines with J gene TRBJ2-7; D ambiguous. Germline assignment: CDR1 SGHDN and CDR2 FVKESK. CDR3 length: 13 residues. The germline V and J ends were trimmed by 0 bases and 12 bases, with 15 bases remaining between them. The chain's CDR3 is CASSQDWTRSLYV. The DNA of the CDR3 is TGTGCCAGCAGCCAAGATTGGACCCGGAGTCTGTACGTC.

This clone has more than one count but fewer than ten. This chain uses TRBV19 with TRBJ1-5; D call uncertain. The CDR3 runs to 13 residues. CDR1 is LNHDA, CDR2 SQIVND, per germline (reference sequence). V lost 5 bases and J lost 0, with 5 bases in between. DNA for the CDR3: TGTGCCAGTAGTTACGGTAGCAATCAGCCCCAGCATTTT. Translated: CASSYGSNQPQHF. The full variable domain, completed using reference TRBV19 and TRBJ1-5, is DGGITQSPKYLFRKEGQNVTLSCEQNLNHDAMYWYRQDPGQGLRLIYYSQIVNDFQKGDIAEGYSVSREKKESFPLTVTSAQKNPTAFYLCASSYGSNQPQHFGDGTRLSIL.

The chain is built from TRBV11-2 and TRBJ2-1; D may be TRBD1 (6 bases). The germline V and J ends were trimmed by 4 bases and 5 bases, with 12 bases remaining between them. The CDR3 is 14 residues long. Per germline, CDR1 SGHAT and CDR2 FQNNGV. CDR3 loop: CASSSNRVDNEQFF. The CDR3 DNA sequence: TGTGCCAGCAGCTCAAACAGGGTCGACAATGAGCAGTTCTTC.

This chain links TRBV4-1 with TRBJ2-1; D not certain. V lost 0 bases and J lost 0, with 9 bases in between. The germline CDR1 and CDR2 sequences are MGHRA and YSYEKL. This CDR3 is built from 16 residues. The CDR3 here is CASSQEGPRSYNEQFF. The CDR3, as DNA: TGCGCCAGCAGCCAAGAGGGCCCCCGCTCCTACAATGAGCAGTTCTTC.

This chain links TRBV10-2 with TRBJ2-1; TRBD2 matches 7 bases. The CDR3 length is 17 residues. J gave up 4 bases and V 6 bases, and 15 bases lay outside the gene matches. Germline V gene sequence: CDR1 WSHSY, CDR2 SAAADI. CDR3 sequence: CASRKLGVGGNYNEQFF. In DNA form, the CDR3 reads TGCGCCAGCAGGAAGCTGGGGGTGGGGGGGAATTACAATGAGCAGTTCTTC.

In its sample, this clone was seen once. The CDR3 protein is CASSTFYGSGNTIYF. In DNA, the CDR3 is TGTGCCAGCAGCACCTTCTACGGCTCTGGAAACACCATATATTTT. The rearrangement uses TRBV11-2 and TRBJ1-3, with unresolved D. This CDR3 has 15 residues. Germline lookup yields CDR1 SGHAT and CDR2 FQNNGV. V gave up 5 bases and J gave up 0 bases, with 11 bases separating them.

V usage is TRBV4-1 and J usage is TRBJ1-1, with 9 nucleotides matching TRBD1. This CDR3 comprises 16 residues. Germline V gives CDR1 MGHRA, CDR2 YSYEKL. V shed 3 bases and J 3 bases; nucleotides not matched to a gene: 8. CDR3 region: CASSHPEQGAYTEAFF. The CDR3 DNA follows: TGCGCCAGCAGCCACCCCGAACAGGGGGCTTACACTGAAGCTTTCTTT.

The chain links TRBV6-6 to TRBJ1-4; no firm D call. Looked up from germline, CDR1 is MNHNY and CDR2 is SVGAGI (reference sequence). The CDR3 is 14 residues long. V was clipped by 3 bases and J by 2 bases, with 7 bases between them. CDR3 DNA: TGTGCCAGCAGTTATGGCGTGACTAATGAAAAACTGTTTTTT. This gives the protein CASSYGVTNEKLFF.

The J gene is TRBJ2-1, the V gene TRBV5-1; TRBD2 agrees at 9 bases. Germline lookup yields CDR1 SGHRS and CDR2 YFSETQ. The CDR3 spans 15 residues. With 4 bases clipped from V and 7 bases from J, the junction kept 9 bases outside the gene matches. This CDR3 reads CASSPLAGLQNEQFF. The CDR3 DNA reads TGCGCCAGCAGCCCCCTAGCGGGACTCCAAAATGAGCAGTTCTTC.

The chain couples TRBV7-9 to TRBJ2-3; 9 nucleotides align to TRBD2. After removal of 4 bases from V and 1 base from J, the junction contained 3 bases not matched to a gene. CDR1 and CDR2 from the germline V gene are SEHNR and FQNEAQ (reference sequence). CDR3 length equals 15 residues. CDR3 nucleotides: TGTGCCAGCAGCTACTTAGCGGGAGGCACAGATACGCAGTATTTT. Amino acid sequence: CASSYLAGGTDTQYF.

V is TRBV18 and J is TRBJ1-1; the D gene is possibly TRBD1 (5 bases). Germline values: CDR1 KGHSH, CDR2 LQKENI. The CDR3 extends over 13 amino acids. The V and J ends lost 4 bases and 5 bases respectively, with 11 bases between them. CDR3 protein: CASSQGSRTEAFF. In DNA form, the CDR3 reads TGTGCCAGCTCACAGGGGAGTCGGACTGAAGCTTTCTTT.

This chain links TRBV29-1 with TRBJ2-4; weak D call: TRBD1 (6 bases). Germline values: CDR1 SQVTM, CDR2 ANQGSEA. V lost 6 bases to trimming and J lost 8 bases, with 11 bases between them. The CDR3 spans 11 residues. The CDR3 DNA follows: TGCAGCGTGGTCAGGGGTGACATTCAGTACTTC. This encodes CSVVRGDIQYF.

J is TRBJ2-4 and V is TRBV2; 10 bases are a match to TRBD1. CDR3 length equals 16 residues. Germline loops: CDR1 SNHLY, CDR2 FYNNEI. The V and J ends lost 5 bases and 8 bases, in that order; junction bases with no gene match: 12. This CDR3 reads CASSRETGGVVDIQYF. The CDR3 bases are TGTGCCAGCAGTAGAGAGACAGGGGGCGTGGTAGACATTCAGTACTTC.

This chain joins TRBV4-2 and TRBJ2-7, with 14 bases aligning to TRBD2. The CDR3 is 14 amino acids. Germline lookup yields CDR1 LGHNA and CDR2 YNFKEQ. The trim removed 4 bases at V and 7 bases at J, leaving 3 bases unmatched. CDR3 protein: CASSPGLAGEEQYF. The DNA of the CDR3 is TGTGCCAGCAGCCCGGGACTAGCGGGAGAGGAGCAGTACTTC.

The chain joins TRBV15 to TRBJ1-1; D not resolved. CDR3 length: 13 residues. CDR1 is LNHNV, CDR2 YYDKDF, per germline (reference sequence). The V end lost 4 bases, the J end lost 1 base, and 7 bases lay between the germline ends. CDR3 nucleotides: TGTGCCACCAGCATCAAGAAGAACACTGAAGCTTTCTTT. It codes for CATSIKKNTEAFF. Filled out from reference TRBV15 and TRBJ1-1, the complete variable domain reads DAMVIQNPRYQVTQFGKPVTLSCSQTLNHNVMYWYQQKSSQAPKLLFHYYDKDFNNEADTPDNFQSRRPNTSFCFLDIRSPGLGDTAMYLCATSIKKNTEAFFGQGTRLTVV.

The chain carries TRBV9 and TRBJ1-1, with D unresolved. The CDR3 loop spans 13 amino acids. Deletions cut 2 bases from V and 1 base from J, with 6 bases between. Germline CDR1 reads SGDLS; CDR2 reads YYNGEE. CDR3 coding DNA: TGTGCCAGCAGCGTGTGGGGGAACACTGAAGCTTTCTTT. It codes for CASSVWGNTEAFF. The full variable domain, its missing parts supplied by reference TRBV9 and TRBJ1-1, is DSGVTQTPKHLITATGQRVTLRCSPRSGDLSVYWYQQSLDQGLQFLIQYYNGEERAKGNILERFSAQQFPDLHSELNLSSLELGDSALYFCASSVWGNTEAFFGQGTRLTVV.

The chain joins TRBV28 to TRBJ1-2; D might be TRBD1 (5 bases). CDR1 and CDR2 (germline): MDHEN, SYDVKM. The length of the CDR3 is 11 residues. Trimming left V 11 bases short and J 5 bases short, with 12 bases between. The CDR3 DNA sequence: TGTGCCGGCCGCACAGGTTATGGCTACACCTTC. Residues: CAGRTGYGYTF.